This T cell receptor beta chain was captured in a study of T cell changes during pregnancy in multiple sclerosis. CDR1 SNHLY and CDR2 FYNNEI come from the germline V gene. The V gene end was trimmed by 6 bases and the J gene end by 6 bases; junction bases not matched to a gene: 5. CDR3 length equals 13 residues. Assay: immunoSEQ multiplex PCR; the TCRdb copy retains only in-frame clones and omits some. The data show around 100,000 clones, 92% seen once. Here the sequenced sample was peripheral blood, taken after pregnancy. The chain recombines TRBV2 with TRBJ2-5, with TRBD1 identical over 9 bases. The TCR was taken from a female donor with multiple sclerosis, enrolled in a pregnancy study. CDR3: CASRGQGLKTQYF. The CDR3 nucleotides read TGTGCCAGCAGGGGACAGGGTTTGAAGACCCAGTACTTC.